The 26 T cell receptor beta chains reported below all come from one sample, sequenced in a study of T cell changes during pregnancy in multiple sclerosis. Produced via immunoSEQ multiplex PCR; TCRdb's table is partial and in-frame only. The data show about 21,000 clones, about 86% seen once. The specimen comprised CD4+ T cells from peripheral blood mononuclear cells, sampled in the first trimester of pregnancy. These receptor sequences come from a female donor in good health, enrolled as a control in a pregnancy study.

This clone was counted between two and nine times. The chain combines TRBV29-1 with TRBJ1-2; 9 nucleotides agree with TRBD1. The CDR3 loop spans 14 amino acids. Trimming cost V 5 bases and J 4 bases; bases outside gene matches: 8. Germline CDR1 is SQVTM and CDR2 is ANQGSEA. The CDR3, as DNA: TGCAGCGTTAAACAGGGGGCACAGGGCTATGGCTACACCTTC. Translation gives CSVKQGAQGYGYTF.

J is TRBJ2-1 and V is TRBV2; 8 positions match TRBD2. This CDR3 comprises 15 residues. Trimming took 6 bases from V and 1 from J; bases not matched to a gene: 5. The V gene's germline CDR1 is SNHLY and CDR2 FYNNEI. The CDR3 nucleotides are TGTGCCAGCAGGACGGGGGGGCTATCCTACAATGAGCAGTTCTTC. As protein: CASRTGGLSYNEQFF.

This sequence joins TRBV14 and TRBJ2-7; 10 bases align to TRBD1. The CDR3 runs to 15 residues. V was pared by 4 bases and J by 6 bases, with 9 bases of the junction left unmatched. Germline values: CDR1 SGHDN, CDR2 FVKESK. DNA for the CDR3: TGTGCCAGCAGCCTGTTAGCCGGGACAGGGGTCGAGCAGTACTTC. It codes for CASSLLAGTGVEQYF.

This chain connects TRBV5-6 to TRBJ2-7; 8 positions agree with TRBD1. Germline CDR1 is SGHDT and CDR2 is YYEEEE. The V and J ends lost 4 bases and 4 bases, in that order; junction bases with no gene match: 19. The CDR3 sequence is 18 residues long. The chain's CDR3 is CASSRDRGVFSRDYEQYF. The CDR3 DNA follows: TGTGCCAGCAGCCGTGACAGGGGAGTTTTTTCCCGGGATTACGAGCAGTACTTC.

This clone was recorded only once. The V and J genes are TRBV9 and TRBJ2-3, with TRBD2 identical over 7 bases. Trimming took 4 bases from V and 6 from J; bases not matched to a gene: 14. The CDR3 loop spans 16 amino acids. CDR1 is SGDLS, CDR2 YYNGEE, per germline. In DNA, the CDR3 is TGTGCCAGCAGCTTGGGGGGGATCAAGGACGGGGATACGCAGTATTTT. As protein: CASSLGGIKDGDTQYF.

This rearrangement joins TRBV4-3 to TRBJ1-6; no clear D gene. In germline, CDR1 is LGHNA, CDR2 YSLEER. This CDR3 region has 14 residues. V was clipped by 0 bases and J by 8 bases, with 8 bases between them. DNA of the CDR3: TGCGCCAGCAGCCAAGATTGGAGGGATTCACCCCTCCACTTT. This gives the protein CASSQDWRDSPLHF.

The rearrangement joins TRBV15 to TRBJ2-5; D is unclear. This CDR3 spans 14 amino acids. CDR1 and CDR2 from the germline V gene are LNHNV and YYDKDF (reference sequence). V was cut by 2 bases and J by 2 bases, with 9 bases left in between. The DNA for the CDR3 is TGTGCCACCAGCAGACACACCACACAAGAGACCCAGTACTTC. Its protein product is CATSRHTTQETQYF.

The chain couples TRBV7-7 to TRBJ2-7; 7 nucleotides line up with TRBD2. The ends lost 3 bases at V and 6 bases at J; junction bases unmatched: 8. Germline V gene lookup returns CDR1 SSHAT and CDR2 FNYEAQ (reference sequence). The CDR3 has 14 residues. The CDR3 reads CASSFSGREGEQYF. The CDR3 nucleotides read TGTGCCAGCAGCTTCTCTGGCAGGGAGGGCGAGCAGTACTTC. The entire variable domain, with the rest obtained from reference TRBV7-7 and TRBJ2-7, is as follows: GAGVSQSPRYKVTKRGQDVTLRCDPISSHATLYWYQQALGQGPEFLTYFNYEAQPDKSGLPSDRFSAERPEGSISTLTIQRTEQRDSAMYRCASSFSGREGEQYFGPGTRLTVT.

The CDR3 is CASSYKGALAEQYF. CDR3 DNA: TGTGCCAGCAGTTACAAGGGGGCATTGGCCGAGCAGTACTTC. The V call is TRBV6-6, the J call TRBJ2-7; TRBD1 aligns across 7 bases. The CDR3 is 14 residues long. Losses at the gene ends were 2 bases for V and 6 bases for J; bases not matched to a gene: 7. CDR1 MNHNY and CDR2 SVGAGI come from the germline V gene (reference sequence).

The V call is TRBV6-5, the J call TRBJ2-1; 11 bases match TRBD2. The CDR3 consists of 14 residues. Trimming cost V 4 bases and J 9 bases; bases outside gene matches: 5. Germline CDR1 is MNHEY and CDR2 is SVGAGI. CDR3 DNA: TGTGCCAGCAGTTTAGCGGGGGGGCAGGGTGAGCAGTTCTTC. Its protein product is CASSLAGGQGEQFF.

Here the CDR3 DNA reads TGTGCCAGCAGTTTATCGGCCTTTTCTCCCGAGCAGTACTTC. Protein: CASSLSAFSPEQYF. The chain carries TRBV27 and TRBJ2-7; D is ambiguous. Trimming cost V 0 bases and J 6 bases, with 12 bases left between them. This CDR3 has 14 residues. Germline V lookup: CDR1 MNHEY, CDR2 SMNVEV (reference sequence).

The gene calls are TRBV7-8 and TRBJ2-7; D might be TRBD2 (6 bases). CDR1 and CDR2 (germline): SGHVS, FQNEAQ. Trimming left V 8 bases short and J 2 bases short, with 16 bases between. This CDR3 contains 14 residues. In DNA, the CDR3 is TGTGCCAGCGGAACCGGGACTGGCACCTACGAGCAGTACTTC. Its translation is CASGTGTGTYEQYF.

The CDR3 region has the DNA TGTGCCAGAGTAGGACAGGGCGGCACTGAAGCTTTCTTT. Its translation: CARVGQGGTEAFF. The rearrangement uses TRBV2 and TRBJ1-1, with TRBD1 matching over 8 bases. After removal of 9 bases from V and 4 bases from J, the junction contained 7 bases not matched to a gene. CDR3 length: 13 residues. Germline V gives CDR1 SNHLY, CDR2 FYNNEI.

The V and J genes are TRBV7-8 and TRBJ1-1; D call uncertain. V lost 5 bases and J 0 bases, leaving 16 bases between the germline ends. Germline V CDR1 and CDR2: SGHVS, FQNEAQ. The CDR3 extends over 16 amino acids. This CDR3 reads CASSPPGGLMNTEAFF. CDR3 in DNA: TGTGCCAGCAGCCCTCCAGGCGGGCTCATGAACACTGAAGCTTTCTTT.

V usage is TRBV6-5 and J usage is TRBJ1-1; D is uncertain. Per the germline V gene, CDR1 is MNHEY and CDR2 is SVGAGI. The CDR3 sequence is 14 residues long. The V gene lost 3 bases and the J gene lost 4 bases, with 12 bases spanning the gap. CDR3 sequence reads: CASSYTGMGTEAFF. CDR3 bases: TGTGCCAGCAGTTATACGGGGATGGGCACTGAAGCTTTCTTT.

The gene calls are TRBV28 and TRBJ1-3; D is uncertain. V lost 6 bases and J lost 4, with 10 bases in between. The CDR3 loop spans 13 amino acids. Germline CDR1 is MDHEN and CDR2 is SYDVKM. In nucleotides, the CDR3 is TGTGCCAGCAGCTTACCCCAGGGAAACACCATATATTTT. Translated, it gives CASSLPQGNTIYF.

The J gene is TRBJ2-5, the V gene TRBV10-3, with TRBD1 matching 11 bases. The CDR3 contains 13 residues. Germline V gene sequence: CDR1 ENHRY, CDR2 SYGVKD. The trim removed 8 bases at V and 5 bases at J, leaving 4 bases unmatched. In DNA form, the CDR3 reads TGTGCCATCGGGGGACAGGGGGGCGAGACCCAGTACTTC. Translating it yields CAIGGQGGETQYF.

V and J are TRBV13 and TRBJ2-2, with 8 bases identical to TRBD2. Losses at the gene ends were 5 bases for V and 7 bases for J; bases not matched to a gene: 15. Germline V gives CDR1 PRHDT, CDR2 FYEKMQ (reference sequence). This CDR3 comprises 17 residues. The CDR3 sequence: CASSPLEESGSGGELFF. The CDR3 DNA reads as TGTGCCAGCAGCCCACTAGAGGAGAGCGGGAGCGGCGGGGAGCTGTTTTTT.

This clone has only one observation. The chain joins TRBV7-9 to TRBJ1-1; no reliable D call. This CDR3 has 14 residues. Trimming left V 5 bases short and J 6 bases short, with 16 bases between. Germline V gives CDR1 SEHNR, CDR2 FQNEAQ (reference sequence). CDR3 protein: CASSPVRAGAEAFF. In DNA, the CDR3 is TGTGCCAGCAGCCCCGTGAGGGCGGGAGCTGAAGCTTTCTTT.

The chain joins TRBV5-4 to TRBJ2-5; 9 bases are a match to TRBD1. The V segment lost 4 bases and the J segment 5 bases; nucleotides outside the gene matches: 9. Germline V gene sequence: CDR1 SGHNT, CDR2 YYREEE (reference sequence). The CDR3 runs to 15 residues. In DNA form, the CDR3 reads TGTGCCAGCAGCAAGCCGGGACAGGGAGAGGAGACCCAGTACTTC. It codes for CASSKPGQGEETQYF.

V and J are TRBV5-1 and TRBJ1-4; 8 positions match TRBD1. The CDR3 loop spans 14 amino acids. The germline CDR1 and CDR2 sequences are SGHRS and YFSETQ. The J segment lost 6 bases and the V segment lost 4 bases, leaving 5 bases of the junction unmatched. For the CDR3, the DNA is TGCGCCAGCAGCCCATCGGGACAGGATGAAAAACTGTTTTTT. Its protein product is CASSPSGQDEKLFF. The whole variable domain, filled in from reference TRBV5-1 and TRBJ1-4, reads KAGVTQTPRYLIKTRGQQVTLSCSPISGHRSVSWYQQTPGQGLQFLFEYFSETQRNKGNFPGRFSGRQFSNSRSEMNVSTLELGDSALYLCASSPSGQDEKLFFGSGTQLSVL.

This rearrangement joins TRBV5-6 to TRBJ2-5; a possible D gene is TRBD2 (6 bases). The CDR3 covers 14 residues. V lost 0 bases and J lost 11, with 17 bases in between. Germline assignment: CDR1 SGHDT and CDR2 YYEEEE. CDR3 loop: CASSLDTGSGEQYF. The CDR3 bases are TGTGCCAGCAGCTTGGATACAGGCTCGGGAGAGCAGTACTTC. Supplemented by reference TRBV5-6 and TRBJ2-5, the full variable domain reads DAGVTQSPTHLIKTRGQQVTLRCSPKSGHDTVSWYQQALGQGPQFIFQYYEEEERQRGNFPDRFSGHQFPNYSSELNVNALLLGDSALYLCASSLDTGSGEQYFGPGTRLLVL.

The V gene is TRBV14, the J gene TRBJ1-6, with unresolved D. Germline CDR1 SGHDN, CDR2 FVKESK. The ends were cut back, 6 bases at V and 5 bases at J, with 8 bases in the middle. There are 13 residues in the CDR3. The CDR3 bases are TGTGCCAGCAGTCCGTCCCATAATTCACCCCTCCACTTT. Its protein product is CASSPSHNSPLHF.

The chain combines TRBV19 with TRBJ2-7, with 7 bases aligning to TRBD1. The CDR3 totals 13 residues. Losses at the gene ends were 4 bases for V and 6 bases for J; bases not matched to a gene: 6. Germline loops: CDR1 LNHDA, CDR2 SQIVND (reference sequence). The CDR3 protein is CASSNRGQSEQYF. CDR3 bases: TGTGCCAGTAGTAACAGGGGCCAGAGCGAGCAGTACTTC.

This chain uses TRBV9 with TRBJ1-2; TRBD1 agrees at 7 bases. The CDR3 sequence is 15 residues long. The V gene end was trimmed by 0 bases and the J gene end by 3 bases; junction bases not matched to a gene: 5. From germline, CDR1 is SGDLS and CDR2 YYNGEE. Here the CDR3 reads CASSVVSGGDYGYTF. DNA for the CDR3: TGTGCCAGCAGCGTAGTTTCAGGGGGAGACTATGGCTACACCTTC.

The chain has TRBV19 and TRBJ2-1, with TRBD2 identical over 8 bases. The CDR3 consists of 14 residues. V was clipped by 5 bases and J by 7 bases; unmatched bases: 7. Per germline, CDR1 LNHDA and CDR2 SQIVND (reference sequence). CDR3 sequence (DNA): TGTGCCAGTAGTCCCCGACTAGCGTATAATGAGCAGTTCTTC. It yields the protein CASSPRLAYNEQFF.